The clone carrying this T cell receptor beta chain appeared once. TCRdb keeps only in-frame clones here, not all; method: immunoSEQ multiplex PCR. The data show over 1.4 million clones, more than 95% seen once. The CDR3 length is 15 residues. Germline assignment: CDR1 MGHDK and CDR2 SYGVNS. V lost 6 bases to trimming and J lost 0 bases, with 12 bases between them. The sample belongs to a study of shared clonotypes between healthy human individuals. The J gene is TRBJ2-1, the V gene TRBV25-1; possibly TRBD2 for D (6 bases). This clonotype originated in a man aged 25 to 40 in good health. Sample: naive CD4+ T cells sorted from blood. Subset of the sample: CD45RA+ positively selected. The CDR3 DNA sequence: TGTGCCAGCAGGGACGAGACTAGCTCCTACAATGAGCAGTTCTTC. Protein: CASRDETSSYNEQFF.